These 28 T cell receptor beta chains came from one sample sequenced in a study of blood T cell repertoires in COVID-19. Sequencing was performed with immunoSEQ multiplex PCR; in TCRdb, only in-frame clones are kept and a portion is missing. The sample has 150,000 to 200,000 clones; about 88% are singletons. Sequencing was carried out using peripheral blood. These receptors came from a woman of 80 years or more in a cohort sampled during active or convalescent COVID-19.

The chain has TRBV19 and TRBJ2-3; D may be TRBD1 (5 bases). The V end lost 3 bases, the J end lost 6 bases, and 10 bases lay between the germline ends. The germline gives CDR1 LNHDA, CDR2 SQIVND (reference sequence). This CDR3 region has 13 residues. In DNA form, the CDR3 reads TGTGCCAGTAGTATTCTGGGGCGGGATACGCAGTATTTT. Residues: CASSILGRDTQYF.

The chain uses TRBV6-2 or TRBV6-3 and TRBJ2-1; 14 nucleotides align to TRBD2. The CDR3 extends over 16 amino acids. Losses at the gene ends were 6 bases for V and 7 bases for J; bases not matched to a gene: 8. Germline values: CDR1 MNHEY, CDR2 SVGEGT. In DNA, the CDR3 is TGTGCCAGCAGCCCGGGACTAGCGGGAGTGGGGAATGAGCAGTTCTTC. Amino acids: CASSPGLAGVGNEQFF.

The J gene is TRBJ1-1, the V gene TRBV30; D perhaps matches TRBD1 (6 bases). CDR1 is GTSNPN and CDR2 is SVGIG in the germline V gene (reference sequence). The CDR3 covers 15 residues. Trimming cost V 5 bases and J 3 bases, with 19 bases left between them. Here the CDR3 reads CAWYRAGLMDTEAFF. The DNA for the CDR3 is TGTGCCTGGTACAGGGCCGGTTTGATGGACACTGAAGCTTTCTTT.

The table lists this clone with a few counts. The V gene is TRBV2, the J gene TRBJ1-1; tentative D call: TRBD1 (5 bases). In germline, CDR1 is SNHLY, CDR2 FYNNEI. V shed 4 bases and J shed 11 bases, with 23 bases lying between them. CDR3 length equals 15 residues. This CDR3 reads CASSGDLRVGFEAFF. The CDR3 coding sequence is TGTGCCAGCAGTGGAGACCTCAGGGTGGGGTTTGAGGCTTTCTTT.

V and J are TRBV7-6 and TRBJ1-1, with D maybe TRBD1 (5 bases). Looked up from germline, CDR1 is SGHVS and CDR2 is FNYEAQ. Trimming cost V 5 bases and J 1 base, with 14 bases left between them. The CDR3 consists of 15 residues. CDR3 DNA sequence: TGTGCCAGCAGCCCTAAAATCGGGGGGAACACTGAAGCTTTCTTT. This codes for CASSPKIGGNTEAFF.

The V call is TRBV10-3, the J call TRBJ1-2; D gene ambiguous. The CDR3 extends over 14 amino acids. Looked up from germline, CDR1 is ENHRY and CDR2 is SYGVKD. V was pared by 0 bases and J by 6 bases, with 11 bases between. CDR3 protein: CAISESHNSHGYTF. The CDR3 DNA sequence: TGTGCCATCAGTGAGTCTCACAATTCCCATGGCTACACCTTC.

V and J are TRBV24-1 and TRBJ1-5, with D hard to call. Germline assignment: CDR1 KGHDR and CDR2 SFDVKD. The CDR3 length is 16 residues. Trimming pared 7 bases from V and 0 bases from J, leaving 15 bases between. The CDR3 sequence is CATSESGRHSNQPQHF. The CDR3 bases are TGTGCCACCAGCGAGAGCGGACGCCATAGCAATCAGCCCCAGCATTTT.

CDR3 residues: CASSVQGIQGGELFF. The CDR3, as DNA: TGTGCCAGCAGCGTACAGGGGATTCAAGGCGGGGAGCTGTTTTTT. The rearrangement uses TRBV9 and TRBJ2-2, with D possibly being TRBD1 (6 bases). The CDR3 loop spans 15 amino acids. V was trimmed by 1 base and J by 7 bases, leaving 14 bases between them. Germline V gives CDR1 SGDLS, CDR2 YYNGEE.

This chain connects TRBV27 to TRBJ1-1; no clear D. The CDR3 is 12 amino acids. V was cut by 5 bases and J by 11 bases, with 15 bases left in between. Germline assignment: CDR1 MNHEY and CDR2 SMNVEV (reference sequence). For the CDR3, the DNA is TGTGCCAGCAGTCCCCGGGTTGGCGGGGCTTTCTTT. It is translated as CASSPRVGGAFF.

The rearrangement uses TRBV18 and TRBJ2-1, with unresolved D. The V end lost 2 bases, the J end lost 0 bases, and 5 bases lay between the germline ends. This CDR3 has 14 amino acids. CDR1 is KGHSH and CDR2 is LQKENI in the germline V gene. The CDR3: CASSPGSSYNEQFF. The CDR3 DNA reads as TGTGCCAGCTCACCAGGCAGCTCCTACAATGAGCAGTTCTTC.

The rearrangement links TRBV28 to TRBJ2-7; 9 bases fit TRBD1. The CDR3 consists of 14 residues. Looked up from germline, CDR1 is MDHEN and CDR2 is SYDVKM. V lost 4 bases to trimming and J lost 5 bases; unmatched junction nucleotides: 6. In DNA form, the CDR3 reads TGTGCCAGCAGTTCCTGGGACAGGGTTGACGAGCAGTACTTC. This gives the protein CASSSWDRVDEQYF.

Only one count was recorded for this clone. The chain links TRBV5-6 to TRBJ2-5, with 9 bases identical to TRBD2. This CDR3 has 15 residues. With V trimmed by 0 bases and J by 9 bases, 9 bases remained unmatched. Germline values: CDR1 SGHDT, CDR2 YYEEEE. CDR3: CASSLALAGARAQYF. CDR3 DNA sequence: TGTGCCAGCAGCTTGGCGTTAGCGGGGGCTCGGGCCCAGTACTTC.

The rearrangement uses TRBV18 and TRBJ2-5; 7 bases map to TRBD1. The CDR3 loop spans 15 amino acids. The ends lost 2 bases at V and 4 bases at J; junction bases unmatched: 7. Germline values: CDR1 KGHSH, CDR2 LQKENI. As DNA, the CDR3 is TGTGCCAGCTCACCAAAAGGGGGCAACTTAGAGACCCAGTACTTC. Its protein is CASSPKGGNLETQYF.

The J gene is TRBJ2-1, the V gene TRBV20-1; maybe TRBD2 (6 bases). The V end lost 7 bases, the J end lost 13 bases, and 14 bases lay between the germline ends. The length of the CDR3 is 10 residues. Per the germline V gene, CDR1 is DFQATT and CDR2 is SNEGSKA (reference sequence). CDR3 region: CSGAEGSQFF. CDR3 DNA: TGCAGTGGAGCGGAGGGGAGTCAGTTCTTC.

This clone was counted a single time. This chain links TRBV5-1 with TRBJ2-7, with D possibly being TRBD2 (5 bases). Per the germline V gene, CDR1 is SGHRS and CDR2 is YFSETQ. V lost 2 bases and J lost 7, with 10 bases in between. The CDR3 is made up of 12 amino acids. In nucleotides, the CDR3 is TGCGCCAGCAGCTTAATGACGGGGGAGCAGTACTTC. Translation: CASSLMTGEQYF.

This rearrangement joins TRBV6-1 to TRBJ2-5, with 8 bases identical to TRBD2. Germline values: CDR1 MNHNS, CDR2 SASEGT. V was clipped by 2 bases and J by 1 base; unmatched bases: 9. CDR3 length: 17 residues. The CDR3 sequence: CASSEILSGGGQETQYF. The CDR3 region has the DNA TGTGCCAGCAGTGAAATATTGAGCGGGGGTGGCCAAGAGACCCAGTACTTC.

This clone was seen once. The DNA of the CDR3 is TGCGCCAGCAGTGAGTCAGTTAGGACTAGCGGGAACAACCAAGAGACCCAGTACTTC. It is translated as CASSESVRTSGNNQETQYF. J is TRBJ2-5 and V is TRBV10-1, with 12 bases lining up with TRBD2. In germline, CDR1 is WNHNN, CDR2 SYGVQD (reference sequence). V shed 0 bases and J 0 bases; nucleotides not matched to a gene: 8. This CDR3 spans 19 amino acids.

The chain combines TRBV27 with TRBJ1-1; D gene uncertain. In germline, CDR1 is MNHEY, CDR2 SMNVEV (reference sequence). The CDR3 extends over 14 amino acids. The V end was cut by 5 bases, the J end by 3 bases, with 13 bases between. This CDR3 is CASSIGVPDTEAFF. CDR3 nucleotide sequence: TGTGCCAGCAGTATCGGGGTACCGGACACTGAAGCTTTCTTT.

This chain uses TRBV29-1 with TRBJ1-1, with D possibly matching TRBD1 (6 bases). This CDR3 is built from 14 residues. The V gene's germline CDR1 is SQVTM and CDR2 ANQGSEA. The V end was cut by 6 bases, the J end by 1 base, with 15 bases between. The CDR3 region has the DNA TGCAGCGTACACAAGGGGGGGCCGAACACTGAAGCTTTCTTT. It translates to CSVHKGGPNTEAFF.

The chain is built from TRBV7-2 and TRBJ1-2, with 7 bases fitting TRBD1. Germline V gives CDR1 SGHTA, CDR2 FQGNSA. J lost 4 bases, V lost 5 bases, and 4 bases had no gene match. The CDR3 is made up of 13 amino acids. The CDR3 here is CASSEGQFYGYTF. The CDR3 nucleotides read TGTGCCAGCAGCGAGGGACAGTTCTATGGCTACACCTTC.

This rearrangement joins TRBV3-1 (or the pseudogene TRBV3-2) to TRBJ2-6; D may be TRBD1 (6 bases). V was cut by 4 bases and J by 2 bases, with 24 bases left in between. Per germline, CDR1 LGHDT and CDR2 YNNKEL (reference sequence). The CDR3 spans 20 residues. CDR3 protein: CASSLGWRGGVLAGANVLTF. The CDR3 DNA follows: TGTGCCAGCAGCCTAGGATGGCGAGGGGGAGTCCTTGCTGGGGCCAACGTCCTGACTTTC.

The genes are TRBV5-6 and TRBJ2-2, with 8 nucleotides matching TRBD2. J was trimmed by 1 base and V by 7 bases; bases with no gene match: 3. Per germline, CDR1 SGHDT and CDR2 YYEEEE. The CDR3 contains 14 residues. The CDR3 region is CASLLAGNTGELFF. In nucleotides, the CDR3 is TGTGCCAGCCTCCTAGCGGGGAACACCGGGGAGCTGTTTTTT.

The rearrangement joins TRBV7-2 to TRBJ2-1, with D perhaps TRBD1 (5 bases). The germline V and J ends were trimmed by 10 bases and 10 bases, with 11 bases remaining between them. Germline assignment: CDR1 SGHTA and CDR2 FQGNSA. The CDR3 spans 10 residues. CDR3 DNA sequence: TGTGCCACTTTAGGGGTAGAGCAGTTCTTC. This translates into CATLGVEQFF.

The J gene is TRBJ2-3, the V gene TRBV27; possibly TRBD2 for D (6 bases). The germline V gene encodes CDR1 MNHEY and CDR2 SMNVEV (reference sequence). Deletions cut 2 bases from V and 0 bases from J, with 15 bases between. There are 17 residues in the CDR3. This chain's CDR3 is CASSLRRAGPSTDTQYF. The CDR3, as DNA: TGTGCCAGCAGTTTAAGACGGGCGGGGCCAAGCACAGATACGCAGTATTTT.

The chain is built from TRBV5-1 and TRBJ2-3; 10 positions agree with TRBD2. The germline gives CDR1 SGHRS, CDR2 YFSETQ. The CDR3 runs 17 residues. Losses at the gene ends were 0 bases for V and 5 bases for J; bases not matched to a gene: 9. CDR3 sequence reads: CASSLVLLAGEGDTQYF. In nucleotides, the CDR3 is TGCGCCAGCAGCTTGGTTTTGCTAGCGGGAGAAGGAGATACGCAGTATTTT.

The genes are TRBV19 and TRBJ2-2; 8 bases are shared with TRBD1. V lost 4 bases to trimming and J lost 6 bases; unmatched junction nucleotides: 7. CDR3 size: 15 residues. CDR1 is LNHDA, CDR2 SQIVND, per germline (reference sequence). The CDR3 DNA sequence: TGTGCCAGTAGTAGGGGGACAGGACCTTCCGGGGAGCTGTTTTTT. Translated: CASSRGTGPSGELFF.

This chain joins TRBV19 and TRBJ1-1; no reliable D call. V lost 3 bases and J 7 bases, leaving 24 bases between the germline ends. The CDR3 sequence is 17 residues long. CDR1 is LNHDA, CDR2 SQIVND, per germline (reference sequence). The CDR3 DNA follows: TGTGCCAGTAGTATTGGGAGGAGTACATACGCTGGACTTGAAGCTTTCTTT. It is translated as CASSIGRSTYAGLEAFF.

The chain employs TRBV18 and TRBJ1-1; TRBD1 matches at 8 bases. CDR1 KGHSH and CDR2 LQKENI come from the germline V gene. Germline trimming cut 6 bases from V and 7 bases from J; bases unmatched to any gene: 7. The CDR3 covers 13 residues. The CDR3 DNA reads as TGTGCCAGCTCGTCTAGACAGGGGAATGAAGCTTTCTTT. This gives the protein CASSSRQGNEAFF.